Listed below are T cell receptor beta chains from one sample, sequenced in a study of cytomegalovirus exposure and HLA in healthy donors. Sequenced by immunoSEQ multiplex PCR; TCRdb stores in-frame clones only, minus some. The sample comprises 170,000 or so clones, over 70% of which are singletons, and less than 1.5% rests with the top ten. The sample consisted of PBMCs. These receptors were collected from a woman in her thirties in good health and CMV-seropositive. Each CDR3 is given with its conserved first and last residue. Fields, in order: V gene, D gene, J gene, clone size, CDR3 DNA, CDR3 protein. D genes are given only for firm matches. A clone size is listed for some rows: how often the clone was seen (once, few, many), or a class if it is expanded.

v_call: TRBV10-3
d_call: TRBD1
j_call: TRBJ2-5
clone_size: .
cdr3_nt: TGTGCCATCAGTGAGTCCACAGGGGGCACCGAGACCCAGTACTTC
cdr3_aa: CAISESTGGTETQYF

v_call: TRBV13
d_call: .
j_call: TRBJ2-3
clone_size: .
cdr3_nt: TGTGCCAGCAGCCCGGCCCTGGCAGGAGGTCTTAGCACAGATACGCAGTATTTT
cdr3_aa: CASSPALAGGLSTDTQYF

v_call: TRBV27
d_call: TRBD2
j_call: TRBJ2-3
clone_size: .
cdr3_nt: TGTGCCAGCAGTTCCGGGCTAGCGGGAGAGCACCGCACAGATACGCAGTATTTT
cdr3_aa: CASSSGLAGEHRTDTQYF

v_call: TRBV30
d_call: .
j_call: TRBJ1-3
clone_size: .
cdr3_nt: TGTGCCTGGAGTGTACTTCTTGGAAACACCATATATTTT
cdr3_aa: CAWSVLLGNTIYF

v_call: TRBV5-4
d_call: .
j_call: TRBJ1-1
clone_size: .
cdr3_nt: TGTGCCAGCAGCCATAGGGAGGCGGCTGAAGCTTTCTTT
cdr3_aa: CASSHREAAEAFF

v_call: TRBV6-6
d_call: .
j_call: TRBJ1-3
clone_size: once
cdr3_nt: TGTGCCAGCAGTTCCGGGACAAGAAACACCATATATTTT
cdr3_aa: CASSSGTRNTIYF

v_call: TRBV27
d_call: TRBD2
j_call: TRBJ2-7
clone_size: .
cdr3_nt: TGTGCCAGCAGGCTAGCGGAGAGCTACGAGCAGTACTTC
cdr3_aa: CASRLAESYEQYF

v_call: TRBV11-2
d_call: TRBD2
j_call: TRBJ2-7
clone_size: .
cdr3_nt: TGTGCCAGCAGCCCTCTCACACGCGGGACTAGCGGGAGCTACGAGCAGTACTTC
cdr3_aa: CASSPLTRGTSGSYEQYF

v_call: TRBV5-1
d_call: .
j_call: TRBJ1-1
clone_size: .
cdr3_nt: TGCGCCAGTACCGGGCCGGGGGACACTGAAGCTTTCTTT
cdr3_aa: CASTGPGDTEAFF

v_call: TRBV27
d_call: .
j_call: TRBJ1-1
clone_size: .
cdr3_nt: TGTGCCAGCAGTTGGGCGGGGAACACTGAAGCTTTCTTT
cdr3_aa: CASSWAGNTEAFF

v_call: TRBV5-4
d_call: .
j_call: TRBJ2-5
clone_size: few
cdr3_nt: TGTGCCAGCAGCATACAGGGCGTTCAAGAGACCCAGTACTTC
cdr3_aa: CASSIQGVQETQYF

v_call: TRBV5-1
d_call: TRBD2
j_call: TRBJ2-7
clone_size: .
cdr3_nt: TGCGCCAGCAGCTTTCAGGGAGGGACTTACGAGCAGTACTTC
cdr3_aa: CASSFQGGTYEQYF

v_call: TRBV6-6
d_call: .
j_call: TRBJ1-4
clone_size: .
cdr3_nt: TGTGCCAGCAGTTACCTAGGGCAGGGTAATGAAAAACTGTTTTTT
cdr3_aa: CASSYLGQGNEKLFF

v_call: TRBV28
d_call: .
j_call: TRBJ1-4
clone_size: .
cdr3_nt: TGTGCCAGCAGTTTAACGGGGGTAGACGAAAAACTGTTTTTT
cdr3_aa: CASSLTGVDEKLFF

v_call: TRBV6-5
d_call: .
j_call: TRBJ1-2
clone_size: .
cdr3_nt: TGTGCCAGCAGTGAAGGGGCCACTAACTATGGCTACACCTTC
cdr3_aa: CASSEGATNYGYTF

v_call: TRBV7-2
d_call: TRBD2
j_call: TRBJ2-3
clone_size: .
cdr3_nt: TGTGCCAGCAGCTTAACATTAGCGGGGGGAAAGATAGATACGCAGTATTTT
cdr3_aa: CASSLTLAGGKIDTQYF

v_call: TRBV29-1
d_call: TRBD1
j_call: TRBJ1-5
clone_size: .
cdr3_nt: TGCAGCGCTGGAAACGGACAGGGGACGACACGGCATTTT
cdr3_aa: CSAGNGQGTTRHF